The 27 T cell receptor beta chains in this list originate from one sample, sequenced in a study of OX40 agonist ivuxolimab in advanced cancers. Library preparation employed the immunoSEQ multiplex PCR assay. TCRdb limited this immuneACCESS table to in-frame rearrangements with V and J called. A share of clones is missing; checked studies link under half to unresolved V genes, and the rest is unexplained. Recorded for this sample are tens of thousands of clones; 85% of them occurred a single time. Of the sample, more than 1.5% is held by the ten largest clones. The source was CD4+ or CD8+ T cells sorted from blood, collected in a trial of the OX40 agonist ivuxolimab. These receptor sequences come from an adult with an advanced solid tumor such as melanoma, head and neck, liver or kidney cancer.

The chain combines TRBV4-1 with TRBJ2-2; D is perhaps TRBD2 (6 bases). CDR1 MGHRA and CDR2 YSYEKL come from the germline V gene. V was clipped by 1 base and J by 6 bases, with 12 bases between them. This CDR3 has 15 residues. The CDR3 sequence: CASSQGLGEAGELFF. CDR3 in DNA: TGCGCCAGCAGCCAAGGGTTAGGGGAGGCCGGGGAGCTGTTTTTT.

The V gene is TRBV29-1, the J gene TRBJ2-7, with TRBD1 as a possible D gene (6 bases). The germline V gene encodes CDR1 SQVTM and CDR2 ANQGSEA. CDR3 size: 12 residues. V lost 4 bases to trimming and J lost 2 bases, with 9 bases between them. Here the CDR3 reads CSVGQAAYEQYF. CDR3 bases: TGCAGCGTTGGACAGGCCGCCTACGAGCAGTACTTC.

This clone has just one count. The chain uses TRBV28 and TRBJ1-2, with a weak D call TRBD1 (5 bases). CDR1 and CDR2 (germline): MDHEN, SYDVKM. The V end lost 4 bases, the J end lost 7 bases, and 19 bases lay between the germline ends. The CDR3 has 15 residues. CDR3 amino acids: CASSYHRSFYFGYTF. The CDR3 DNA reads as TGTGCCAGCAGTTACCACAGGTCCTTTTACTTTGGCTACACCTTC.

The chain links TRBV7-9 to TRBJ2-7; possibly TRBD1 for D (5 bases). The germline V gene encodes CDR1 SEHNR and CDR2 FQNEAQ (reference sequence). This CDR3 is 14 amino acids long. The V end was cut by 6 bases, the J end by 0 bases, with 12 bases between. The CDR3 DNA reads as TGTGCCAGCAGACTACAGGTTAGCTCCTACGAGCAGTACTTC. Its translation: CASRLQVSSYEQYF.

This clone appeared a single time. V usage is TRBV28 and J usage is TRBJ2-3, with D maybe TRBD1 (6 bases). V was shortened by 6 bases and J by 4 bases, with 11 bases between the two germline ends. Germline V gene lookup returns CDR1 MDHEN and CDR2 SYDVKM. The length of the CDR3 is 13 residues. The CDR3 sequence is CASRQGGADTQYF. CDR3 in DNA: TGTGCCAGCAGACAGGGTGGGGCAGATACGCAGTATTTT.

J is TRBJ2-3 and V is TRBV5-6, with 14 bases matching TRBD2. Per the germline V gene, CDR1 is SGHDT and CDR2 is YYEEEE. This CDR3 has 16 amino acids. V was clipped by 4 bases and J by 4 bases; unmatched bases: 5. This CDR3 is CASSLGLAGAADTQYF. For the CDR3, the DNA is TGTGCCAGCAGCCTGGGACTAGCGGGGGCGGCAGATACGCAGTATTTT. Complete variable domain (other parts from reference TRBV5-6 and TRBJ2-3): DAGVTQSPTHLIKTRGQQVTLRCSPKSGHDTVSWYQQALGQGPQFIFQYYEEEERQRGNFPDRFSGHQFPNYSSELNVNALLLGDSALYLCASSLGLAGAADTQYFGPGTRLTVL.

V gene TRBV5-1 combines with J gene TRBJ2-5; no definite D call. There are 14 residues in the CDR3. V was cut by 0 bases and J by 3 bases, with 9 bases left in between. CDR1 and CDR2 (germline): SGHRS, YFSETQ. Here the CDR3 reads CASSLGERKETQYF. For the CDR3, the DNA is TGCGCCAGCAGCTTGGGAGAAAGAAAAGAGACCCAGTACTTC.

The CDR3 DNA sequence: TGTGCCAGCAGCTTGATTGGGCAGGGGAATCAGCCCCAGCATTTT. Protein: CASSLIGQGNQPQHF. The genes are TRBV5-5 and TRBJ1-5; D perhaps matches TRBD1 (6 bases). The CDR3 runs to 15 residues. Germline loops: CDR1 SGHKS, CDR2 YYEKEE (reference sequence). Between the trimmed V and J ends, which lost 1 base and 4 bases, there was a span of 12 bases. Full variable domain (outside the CDR3, taken from reference TRBV5-5 and TRBJ1-5): DAGVTQSPTHLIKTRGQQVTLRCSPISGHKSVSWYQQVLGQGPQFIFQYYEKEERGRGNFPDRFSARQFPNYSSELNVNALLLGDSALYLCASSLIGQGNQPQHFGDGTRLSIL.

This chain joins TRBV6-1 and TRBJ2-7; 7 bases line up with TRBD1. This CDR3 contains 15 residues. The J segment lost 5 bases and the V segment lost 4 bases, leaving 11 bases of the junction unmatched. In germline, CDR1 is MNHNS, CDR2 SASEGT. The CDR3 DNA is TGTGCCAGCAGTGGTCCGGGACAGTTAAGGGACGAGCAGTACTTC. It specifies CASSGPGQLRDEQYF.

The CDR3 here is CASSTTVSYNSPLHF. The CDR3 nucleotides read TGTGCCAGTAGTACGACAGTCTCCTATAATTCACCCCTCCACTTT. The rearrangement uses TRBV19 and TRBJ1-6; a possible D gene is TRBD1 (5 bases). Germline V gene data show CDR1 as LNHDA and CDR2 as SQIVND (reference sequence). The CDR3 loop spans 15 amino acids. V was cut by 4 bases and J by 0 bases, with 7 bases left in between.

The chain employs TRBV2 and TRBJ2-7; 11 bases are shared with TRBD2. V gave up 4 bases and J gave up 5 bases; unmatched junction bases: 4. The CDR3 covers 14 residues. CDR1 and CDR2 (germline): SNHLY, FYNNEI. The CDR3 DNA reads as TGTGCCAGCAGTGGTAGCGGGAGGGCCAACGAGCAGTACTTC. It translates to CASSGSGRANEQYF.

In the case of this clone: A much larger clone differs by one base, so this may be a read error. Within the sample, other DNA sequences also encode this same CDR3. V is TRBV28 and J is TRBJ2-3; no definite D call. Germline CDR1 reads MDHEN; CDR2 reads SYDVKM. The CDR3 is made up of 12 amino acids. V lost 3 bases to trimming and J lost 3 bases, with 4 bases between them. CDR3 sequence: CASSFRTDTQYF. CDR3 nucleotides: TGTGCCAGCAGTTTCCGAACAGATACGCAGTATTTT.

V is TRBV7-2 and J is TRBJ1-3; tentative D call: TRBD1 (5 bases). V lost 1 base and J lost 6, with 13 bases in between. CDR3 length: 15 amino acids. Per germline, CDR1 SGHTA and CDR2 FQGNSA. The CDR3 is CASSLDQGSSNTIYF. CDR3 coding DNA: TGTGCCAGCAGCTTAGATCAGGGCTCGTCAAACACCATATATTTT.

The rearrangement uses TRBV7-3 and TRBJ2-5, with 9 bases matching TRBD2. This CDR3 region has 16 residues. Trimming took 6 bases from V and 2 from J; bases not matched to a gene: 10. Germline-derived CDR1 and CDR2 are SGHTA and FQGTGA. In DNA form, the CDR3 reads TGTGCCAGCAGTTCTTCAGCGGGGGGACGACAAGAGACCCAGTACTTC. This translates into CASSSSAGGRQETQYF.

V gene TRBV7-3 combines with J gene TRBJ1-4; 12 nucleotides line up with TRBD1. CDR3 length: 16 amino acids. Germline trimming cut 5 bases from V and 8 bases from J; bases unmatched to any gene: 9. The germline V gene has CDR1 SGHTA and CDR2 FQGTGA. CDR3 residues: CASSKPGQGAGEKLFF. CDR3 nucleotide sequence: TGTGCCAGCAGCAAACCGGGACAGGGGGCTGGGGAAAAACTGTTTTTT.

The V and J genes are TRBV7-6 and TRBJ2-2; TRBD1 is a possible D gene (5 bases). The CDR3 consists of 16 residues. Germline V gives CDR1 SGHVS, CDR2 FNYEAQ. The V and J ends lost 4 bases and 7 bases respectively, with 19 bases between them. The CDR3 nucleotides are TGTGCCAGCAGCTCCCAAGGGGAAGGGTTCAACGGGGAGCTGTTTTTT. It codes for CASSSQGEGFNGELFF.

The CDR3 region is CASSHWGNTIYF. CDR3 DNA: TGTGCCAGCAGCCACTGGGGAAACACCATATATTTT. The V call is TRBV5-6, the J call TRBJ1-3, with D uncertain. The CDR3 runs to 12 residues. V was trimmed by 4 bases and J by 4 bases, leaving 6 bases between them. The germline V gene encodes CDR1 SGHDT and CDR2 YYEEEE.

This sequence joins TRBV4-1 and TRBJ2-6; TRBD1 is a possible D gene (6 bases). The length of the CDR3 is 17 residues. Germline assignment: CDR1 MGHRA and CDR2 YSYEKL. Trimming pared 3 bases from V and 0 bases from J, leaving 12 bases between. Here the CDR3 DNA reads TGCGCCAGCAGCCAGGACGGACAGAGCTCTGGGGCCAACGTCCTGACTTTC. It yields the protein CASSQDGQSSGANVLTF.

This chain joins TRBV30 and TRBJ2-3; TRBD1 agrees at 8 bases. Trimming removed 7 bases from V and 6 bases from J; junction bases left unmatched: 9. The CDR3 spans 13 residues. CDR1 is GTSNPN, CDR2 SVGIG, per germline (reference sequence). CDR3 sequence (DNA): TGTGCCTTGTCACTCCAGGGGGCGGATACGCAGTATTTT. Protein product: CALSLQGADTQYF.

The V and J genes are TRBV5-1 and TRBJ2-3; D is ambiguous. Between the trimmed V and J ends, which lost 0 bases and 2 bases, there was a span of 7 bases. The germline V gene encodes CDR1 SGHRS and CDR2 YFSETQ. The CDR3 totals 14 residues. The CDR3 DNA is TGCGCCAGCAGCTTGGGTGAAAACACAGATACGCAGTATTTT. Translating gives CASSLGENTDTQYF.

This clone is a singleton in its sample. In DNA form, the CDR3 reads TGTGCCAGCGGACGCGCAGGCTTTGGGGACACAGATACGCAGTATTTT. It yields the protein CASGRAGFGDTDTQYF. The rearrangement links TRBV28 to TRBJ2-3; no reliable D call. V lost 8 bases and J 2 bases, leaving 20 bases between the germline ends. The length of the CDR3 is 16 residues. Germline V gives CDR1 MDHEN, CDR2 SYDVKM.

This chain connects TRBV5-5 to TRBJ2-3; 8 bases are shared with TRBD2. This CDR3 has 15 residues. Germline CDR1 and CDR2: SGHKS and YYEKEE (reference sequence). V shed 4 bases, J shed 2 bases, and the junction held 6 bases outside the gene matches. In DNA, the CDR3 is TGTGCCAGCAGCCCGGAGGGACTAGTCACAGATACGCAGTATTTT. It codes for CASSPEGLVTDTQYF.

This sequence joins TRBV19 and TRBJ1-2, with 10 bases aligning to TRBD1. V shed 4 bases and J 4 bases; nucleotides not matched to a gene: 6. The CDR3 sequence is 15 residues long. Germline V gene lookup returns CDR1 LNHDA and CDR2 SQIVND (reference sequence). CDR3 residues: CASSNRDRGSYGYTF. The CDR3 DNA reads TGTGCCAGTAGTAACCGGGACAGGGGAAGCTATGGCTACACCTTC.

The chain joins TRBV7-9 to TRBJ2-5; tentatively, D is TRBD2 (5 bases). The CDR3 length is 12 residues. Per germline, CDR1 SEHNR and CDR2 FQNEAQ (reference sequence). The ends were cut back, 7 bases at V and 9 bases at J, with 15 bases in the middle. CDR3 protein: CASISLLGSQYF. CDR3 bases: TGTGCCAGCATCTCCTTACTAGGGTCCCAGTACTTC. The variable domain in full, completed from reference TRBV7-9 and TRBJ2-5, reads DTGVSQNPRHKITKRGQNVTFRCDPISEHNRLYWYRQTLGQGPEFLTYFQNEAQLEKSRLLSDRFSAERPKGSFSTLEIQRTEQGDSAMYLCASISLLGSQYFGPGTRLLVL.

This chain joins TRBV9 and TRBJ2-5; 7 nucleotides align to TRBD1. The CDR3 sequence is 15 residues long. In germline, CDR1 is SGDLS, CDR2 YYNGEE. Losses at the gene ends were 3 bases for V and 1 base for J; bases not matched to a gene: 6. The CDR3 sequence is CASSAYRDSQETQYF. In nucleotides, the CDR3 is TGTGCCAGCAGCGCTTACCGGGACAGCCAAGAGACCCAGTACTTC.

In this sample, this clone turned up a few times. The V call is TRBV9, the J call TRBJ1-6; D ambiguous. Germline CDR1 is SGDLS and CDR2 is YYNGEE. V lost 0 bases and J 11 bases, leaving 12 bases between the germline ends. The CDR3 spans 14 residues. For the CDR3, the DNA is TGTGCCAGCAGCGTAGCGAGGGAAGGTACACCCCTCCACTTT. This translates into CASSVAREGTPLHF.

This clone was observed many times. V and J are TRBV9 and TRBJ1-1; 7 nucleotides align to TRBD1. V lost 4 bases to trimming and J lost 1 base; unmatched junction nucleotides: 4. Germline CDR1 SGDLS, CDR2 YYNGEE. The CDR3 is 14 amino acids. In DNA form, the CDR3 reads TGTGCCAGCAGCTTGGGACAGACGAACACTGAAGCTTTCTTT. It encodes CASSLGQTNTEAFF.